The next 23 T cell receptor beta chains were all read from a single sample in a study of T cell responses to AZD1222 COVID-19 vaccine. Profiling relied on immunoSEQ multiplex PCR, and the TCRdb table lists in-frame clones only, not all of them. The table lists 93,000 or so clones, about 92% of them singletons. The source was peripheral blood, collected on day 0 of AZD1222 vaccination. The receptors shown here come from an adult in good health.

The rearrangement links TRBV4-3 to TRBJ2-7, with D possibly TRBD1 on 5 matching bases. Germline V CDR1 and CDR2: LGHNA, YSLEER. The CDR3 is made up of 15 amino acids. Between the trimmed V and J ends, which lost 1 base and 0 bases, there was a span of 10 bases. The CDR3 here is CASSQGQRSSYEQYF. The DNA for the CDR3 is TGCGCCAGCAGCCAAGGACAGAGGAGCTCCTACGAGCAGTACTTC.

This clone has just a few counts. The rearrangement uses TRBV7-8 and TRBJ2-2; a possible D gene is TRBD1 (6 bases). CDR3 size: 15 residues. V gave up 2 bases and J gave up 7 bases, with 14 bases separating them. Germline V gene lookup returns CDR1 SGHVS and CDR2 FQNEAQ. CDR3 sequence (DNA): TGTGCCAGCAGCTTAAGGGCAGGGGTGGTCGGGGAGCTGTTTTTT. Its translation: CASSLRAGVVGELFF.

J is TRBJ1-5 and V is TRBV6-1; 10 nucleotides match TRBD1. V trimming: 2 bases; J trimming: 5 bases; junction bases outside the gene matches: 3. This CDR3 region has 15 residues. Germline lookup yields CDR1 MNHNS and CDR2 SASEGT. The CDR3 sequence: CASSELGQGYQPQHF. CDR3 bases: TGTGCCAGCAGTGAATTGGGACAGGGGTATCAGCCCCAGCATTTT.

The genes are TRBV18 and TRBJ2-4, with D perhaps assigned TRBD1 or TRBD2 (5 bases each). V lost 8 bases to trimming and J lost 0 bases, with 8 bases between them. The CDR3 loop spans 13 amino acids. CDR1 and CDR2 from the germline V gene are KGHSH and LQKENI. This CDR3 is CASQRGAKNIQYF. Written as DNA, the CDR3 is TGTGCCAGCCAGAGGGGAGCCAAAAACATTCAGTACTTC.

The genes are TRBV4-2 and TRBJ1-2; no definite D call. Trimming cost V 4 bases and J 3 bases, with 9 bases left between them. The CDR3 totals 13 residues. Germline V gene sequence: CDR1 LGHNA, CDR2 YNFKEQ. CDR3 sequence (DNA): TGTGCCAGCAGCCTTAGGGAAGACTATGGCTACACCTTC. Protein: CASSLREDYGYTF.

The J gene is TRBJ1-1, the V gene TRBV2, with 7 bases identical to TRBD1. Trimming took 5 bases from V and 4 from J; bases not matched to a gene: 7. The CDR3 has 14 amino acids. Germline V lookup: CDR1 SNHLY, CDR2 FYNNEI. The CDR3 DNA sequence: TGTGCCAGCAGTCTGACAGGGTGGTTCACTGAAGCTTTCTTT. It translates to CASSLTGWFTEAFF. The whole variable domain, filled in from reference TRBV2 and TRBJ1-1, reads EPEVTQTPSHQVTQMGQEVILRCVPISNHLYFYWYRQILGQKVEFLVSFYNNEISEKSEIFDDQFSVERPDGSNFTLKIRSTKLEDSAMYFCASSLTGWFTEAFFGQGTRLTVV.

V usage is TRBV30 and J usage is TRBJ1-3; 7 bases are a match to TRBD1. Per the germline V gene, CDR1 is GTSNPN and CDR2 is SVGIG (reference sequence). CDR3 length equals 15 residues. The V gene end was trimmed by 3 bases and the J gene end by 2 bases; junction bases not matched to a gene: 7. The CDR3 reads CAWRPKGATGNTIYF. The CDR3 nucleotides read TGTGCCTGGAGACCCAAGGGGGCTACTGGAAACACCATATATTTT.

A note on this clone: An end of the junction differs from the germline gene, which may be a read error. In nucleotides, the CDR3 is TGCAGTGCCAGTCGAGGGGGGACCTACGAGCAGTATTTC. The encoded protein is CSASRGGTYEQYF. The chain joins TRBV20-1 to TRBJ2-7; possibly TRBD1 or TRBD2 for D (6 bases each). CDR1 DFQATT and CDR2 SNEGSKA come from the germline V gene (reference sequence). This CDR3 is 13 amino acids long.

V and J are TRBV7-8 and TRBJ2-7, with 9 bases identical to TRBD1. This CDR3 contains 18 residues. The junction had 17 bases not matched to a gene; V was cut back by 6 bases and J by 2 bases. Germline V lookup: CDR1 SGHVS, CDR2 FQNEAQ. The CDR3 loop reads CASSGREGGTGKPYEQYF. DNA of the CDR3: TGTGCCAGCAGTGGGCGAGAAGGGGGGACAGGGAAACCCTACGAGCAGTACTTC.

The rearrangement joins TRBV19 to TRBJ1-4; unclear D gene. Trimming removed 6 bases at V and 0 bases at J, with 5 bases between. Germline V gene lookup returns CDR1 LNHDA and CDR2 SQIVND (reference sequence). This CDR3 is built from 13 residues. The CDR3 region is CASSRATNEKLFF. The CDR3 DNA follows: TGTGCCAGTAGCAGAGCAACTAATGAAAAACTGTTTTTT.

The chain has TRBV4-1 and TRBJ1-1; D unclear. This CDR3 spans 16 amino acids. V was cut by 7 bases and J by 0 bases, with 18 bases left in between. CDR1 is MGHRA, CDR2 YSYEKL, per germline. Here the CDR3 reads CASTPLAASMNTEAFF. In DNA, the CDR3 is TGCGCCAGCACCCCCCTCGCGGCGTCGATGAACACTGAAGCTTTCTTT.

The chain is built from TRBV9 and TRBJ2-2; D is undetermined. Germline V gene lookup returns CDR1 SGDLS and CDR2 YYNGEE. CDR3 size: 13 residues. Trimming cost V 4 bases and J 4 bases, with 8 bases left between them. For the CDR3, the DNA is TGTGCCAGCAGCCTCCCCGTCACCGGGGAGCTGTTTTTT. Protein product: CASSLPVTGELFF. Looking up the rest from reference TRBV9 and TRBJ2-2 gives the full variable domain: DSGVTQTPKHLITATGQRVTLRCSPRSGDLSVYWYQQSLDQGLQFLIQYYNGEERAKGNILERFSAQQFPDLHSELNLSSLELGDSALYFCASSLPVTGELFFGEGSRLTVL.

The rearrangement joins TRBV3-1 (or the pseudogene TRBV3-2) to TRBJ2-2; D is undetermined. This CDR3 comprises 16 residues. Trimming removed 0 bases at V and 3 bases at J, with 11 bases between. The germline CDR1 and CDR2 sequences are LGHDT and YNNKEL (reference sequence). CDR3 in DNA: TGTGCCAGCAGCCAAGAGGGATGGACCCACACCGGGGAGCTGTTTTTT. Amino acids: CASSQEGWTHTGELFF.

V usage is TRBV12-3 or TRBV12-4 and J usage is TRBJ1-2, with a tentative D call TRBD1 (6 bases). V lost 6 bases and J 7 bases, leaving 12 bases between the germline ends. The CDR3 contains 12 residues. The CDR3 is CASSDNRVGYTF. Here the CDR3 DNA reads TGTGCCAGCAGCGATAACAGGGTTGGCTACACCTTC.

Written as DNA, the CDR3 is TGTGCCAGCAGTTCCAGGGGGTTCTATGGCTACACCTTC. Protein sequence: CASSSRGFYGYTF. The chain employs TRBV6-5 and TRBJ1-2; 7 nucleotides align to TRBD1. Germline CDR1 MNHEY, CDR2 SVGAGI. V shed 4 bases, J shed 4 bases, and the junction held 3 bases outside the gene matches. The CDR3 has 13 amino acids.

The rearrangement links TRBV30 to TRBJ2-1; D tentatively reads TRBD1 or TRBD2 (5 bases each). The V gene's germline CDR1 is GTSNPN and CDR2 SVGIG (reference sequence). CDR3 length: 15 amino acids. V was pared by 5 bases and J by 0 bases, with 14 bases between. The CDR3 nucleotides read TGTGCCTGGGACGGAGATGGGGGCTCCTACAATGAGCAGTTCTTC. Its translation is CAWDGDGGSYNEQFF.

This chain connects TRBV28 to TRBJ2-5; tentatively, D is TRBD1 (5 bases). CDR3 length equals 14 residues. Deletions cut 5 bases from V and 4 bases from J, with 14 bases between. Germline V CDR1 and CDR2: MDHEN, SYDVKM. CDR3 protein: CASSPLGRVETQYF. CDR3 in DNA: TGTGCCAGCAGTCCCCTGGGGCGAGTAGAGACCCAGTACTTC.

The chain has TRBV30 and TRBJ1-3, with D perhaps TRBD1 (6 bases). V dropped 3 bases and J dropped 0 bases, with 15 bases sitting between them. The CDR3 consists of 16 residues. Germline V gene lookup returns CDR1 GTSNPN and CDR2 SVGIG (reference sequence). The CDR3 coding sequence is TGTGCCTGGAGCCCTACGACAGGTTACTCTGGAAACACCATATATTTT. Protein: CAWSPTTGYSGNTIYF.

The V call is TRBV7-9, the J call TRBJ1-6; D perhaps matches TRBD1 (6 bases). The CDR3 extends over 16 amino acids. The V gene's germline CDR1 is SEHNR and CDR2 FQNEAQ (reference sequence). The germline V and J ends were trimmed by 4 bases and 4 bases, with 14 bases remaining between them. The CDR3 DNA follows: TGTGCCAGCAGCTCCGGAGGACAGCTGTATAATTCACCCCTCCACTTT. Translated: CASSSGGQLYNSPLHF.

This chain connects TRBV28 to TRBJ2-5, with D perhaps matching TRBD1 (5 bases). Germline V gene sequence: CDR1 MDHEN, CDR2 SYDVKM. V was trimmed by 4 bases and J by 3 bases, leaving 9 bases between them. CDR3 size: 13 residues. CDR3 protein: CASSYQGEETQYF. For the CDR3, the DNA is TGTGCCAGCAGTTATCAAGGGGAAGAGACCCAGTACTTC.

The chain couples TRBV5-6 to TRBJ1-5; no clear D. The V end lost 3 bases, the J end lost 9 bases, and 10 bases lay between the germline ends. The length of the CDR3 is 12 residues. The germline CDR1 and CDR2 sequences are SGHDT and YYEEEE. The CDR3 DNA is TGTGCCAGCAGCTCCCCCGAGGGGCCCCAGCATTTT. Translation gives CASSSPEGPQHF.

This rearrangement joins TRBV21-1 to TRBJ1-2. TRBV21-1 is labeled a pseudogene. This CDR3 region has 16 residues. CDR3 in DNA: TGTGCCAGCAGCAACTCAAATCGTATGACGGACTATGGCTACACCTTC. It specifies CASSNSNRMTDYGYTF.

DNA of the CDR3: TGTGCCAGCAGTGGGGCAGACCTAATTATATATTTT. Translation gives CASSGADLIIYF. V usage is TRBV2 and J usage is TRBJ1-3; D remains ambiguous. The length of the CDR3 is 12 residues. CDR1 is SNHLY, CDR2 FYNNEI, per germline. The V gene lost 4 bases and the J gene lost 13 bases, with 14 bases spanning the gap.